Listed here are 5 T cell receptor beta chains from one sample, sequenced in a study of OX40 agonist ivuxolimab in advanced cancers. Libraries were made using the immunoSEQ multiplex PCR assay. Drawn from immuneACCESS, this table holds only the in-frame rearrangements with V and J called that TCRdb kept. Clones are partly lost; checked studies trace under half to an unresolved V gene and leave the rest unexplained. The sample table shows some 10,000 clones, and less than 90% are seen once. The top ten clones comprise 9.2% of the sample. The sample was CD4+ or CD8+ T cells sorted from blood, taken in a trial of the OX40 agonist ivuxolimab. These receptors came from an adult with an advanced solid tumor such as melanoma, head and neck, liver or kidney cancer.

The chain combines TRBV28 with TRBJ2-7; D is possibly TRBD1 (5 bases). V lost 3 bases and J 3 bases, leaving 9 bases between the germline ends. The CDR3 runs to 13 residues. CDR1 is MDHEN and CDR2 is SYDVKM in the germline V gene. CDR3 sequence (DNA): TGTGCCAGCAGTTTCGGCGACAGCTACGAGCAGTACTTC. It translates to CASSFGDSYEQYF.

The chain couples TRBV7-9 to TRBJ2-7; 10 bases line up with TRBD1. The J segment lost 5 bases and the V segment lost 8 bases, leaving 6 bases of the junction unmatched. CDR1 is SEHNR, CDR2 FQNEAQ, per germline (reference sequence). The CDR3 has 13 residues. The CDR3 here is CASRGTGVNEQYF. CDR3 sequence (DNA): TGTGCCAGCCGAGGGACAGGGGTCAACGAGCAGTACTTC.

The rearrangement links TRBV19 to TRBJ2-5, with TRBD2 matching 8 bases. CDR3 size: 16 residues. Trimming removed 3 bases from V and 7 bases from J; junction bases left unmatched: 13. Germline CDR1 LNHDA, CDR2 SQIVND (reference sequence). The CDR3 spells CASSMVAGGRQVTQYF. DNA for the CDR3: TGTGCCAGTAGTATGGTGGCGGGGGGCCGGCAGGTGACCCAGTACTTC.

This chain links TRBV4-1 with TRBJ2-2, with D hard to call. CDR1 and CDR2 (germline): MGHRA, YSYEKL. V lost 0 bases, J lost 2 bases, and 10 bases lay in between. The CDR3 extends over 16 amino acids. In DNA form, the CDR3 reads TGCGCCAGCAGCCAAGATGACACCTCAAACACCGGGGAGCTGTTTTTT. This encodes CASSQDDTSNTGELFF.

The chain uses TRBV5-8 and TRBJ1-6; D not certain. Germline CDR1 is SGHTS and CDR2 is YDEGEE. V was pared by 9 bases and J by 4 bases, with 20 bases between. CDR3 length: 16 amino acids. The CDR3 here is CATTPGANPYNSPLHF. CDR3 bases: TGTGCCACCACCCCAGGAGCTAATCCTTATAATTCACCCCTCCACTTT.